Below are 19 T cell receptor beta chains sequenced from a single sample in a study of T-cell memory formation after mild COVID-19. TCRdb re-called the 5' RACE reads through MiXCR, storing one row per CDR3 protein. The sample records about 100,000 distinct CDR3 sequences, 11% being singletons. Sequencing was carried out using PBMCs or a T cell subset sorted from them (not recorded which). The receptors derive from a man aged 18-30 years who had mild COVID-19 (a few samples of this study predate the infection). Cell type and time point are not known.

The sample holds a few counts of this clonotype. This chain connects TRBV6-2 or TRBV6-3 to TRBJ2-1, with 7 bases matching TRBD1. The CDR3 is 14 amino acids. Germline assignment: CDR1 MNHEY and CDR2 SVGEGT. J was trimmed by 5 bases and V by 8 bases; bases with no gene match: 9. CDR3: CASLDGQENNEQFF. In DNA, the CDR3 is TGTGCCAGCCTAGATGGACAGGAAAACAATGAGCAGTTCTTC.

A few counts support this clonotype. The genes are TRBV27 and TRBJ1-2, with a tentative D call TRBD1 (6 bases). The CDR3 has 14 amino acids. CDR1 MNHEY and CDR2 SMNVEV come from the germline V gene (reference sequence). Trimming took 4 bases from V and 8 from J, leaving 17 bases between them. The CDR3 bases are TGTGCCAGCAGTTGGGATTCAGGGGTACGCGGCTACACCTTC. It specifies CASSWDSGVRGYTF.

This clonotype was seen a few times. The J gene is TRBJ2-6, the V gene TRBV9; D is ambiguous. The germline gives CDR1 SGDLS, CDR2 YYNGEE. Trimming removed 6 bases from V and 0 bases from J, with 16 bases in between. The CDR3 runs to 17 residues. The CDR3 nucleotides read TGTGCCAGCACCGCCGCCGCGGACCGCTCTGGGGCCAACGTCCTGACTTTC. As protein: CASTAAADRSGANVLTF.

The V and J genes are TRBV18 and TRBJ1-5; 11 bases line up with TRBD1. V gave up 2 bases and J gave up 2 bases; unmatched junction bases: 11. CDR3 length: 19 amino acids. Germline V gene sequence: CDR1 KGHSH, CDR2 LQKENI. The CDR3 protein is CASSPSAGTGGFGNQPQHF. CDR3 coding DNA: TGTGCCAGCTCACCATCTGCCGGGACAGGGGGTTTTGGCAATCAGCCCCAGCATTTT.

The rearrangement links TRBV11-2 to TRBJ2-5, with 7 bases identical to TRBD2. The CDR3 covers 13 residues. The germline gives CDR1 SGHAT, CDR2 FQNNGV. The V gene end was trimmed by 5 bases and the J gene end by 4 bases; junction bases not matched to a gene: 4. CDR3 loop: CASSGTGGETQYF. CDR3 nucleotides: TGTGCCAGCAGCGGGACGGGGGGAGAGACCCAGTACTTC.

This clonotype has only a few counts. The rearrangement links TRBV6-6 to TRBJ2-1; D unresolved. V gave up 0 bases and J gave up 8 bases, with 11 bases separating them. Germline V lookup: CDR1 MNHNY, CDR2 SVGAGI (reference sequence). CDR3 length: 14 residues. In nucleotides, the CDR3 is TGTGCCAGCAGTTACTCTGCTGACGGGTATGAGCAGTTCTTC. Amino acid sequence: CASSYSADGYEQFF.

This chain connects TRBV10-2 to TRBJ2-3; possible D gene TRBD2, 6 bases. The V gene lost 5 bases and the J gene lost 6 bases, with 21 bases spanning the gap. The CDR3 loop spans 16 amino acids. Looked up from germline, CDR1 is WSHSY and CDR2 is SAAADI. The CDR3 bases are TGCGCCAGCAGTCAGACCGGGACTCGAGGCGGGGATACGCAGTATTTT. It codes for CASSQTGTRGGDTQYF.

The rearrangement joins TRBV5-8 to TRBJ2-5, with D possibly matching TRBD1 (7 bases). Trimming took 2 bases from V and 5 from J, leaving 19 bases between them. The germline V gene encodes CDR1 SGHTS and CDR2 YDEGEE. The CDR3 totals 16 residues. The CDR3 bases are TGTGCCAGCAGCTTAAGTGACAGGGACTGGCGGGAGACCCAGTACTTC. The encoded protein is CASSLSDRDWRETQYF. The entire variable domain, with the rest obtained from reference TRBV5-8 and TRBJ2-5, is as follows: EAGVTQSPTHLIKTRGQQATLRCSPISGHTSVYWYQQALGLGLQFLLWYDEGEERNRGNFPPRFSGRQFPNYSSELNVNALELEDSALYLCASSLSDRDWRETQYFGPGTRLLVL.

The chain combines TRBV9 with TRBJ2-7; TRBD2 matches at 10 bases. The CDR3 has 15 amino acids. V was clipped by 0 bases and J by 4 bases; unmatched bases: 4. The germline V gene has CDR1 SGDLS and CDR2 YYNGEE. CDR3: CASSVGSSGRYEQYF. The CDR3 DNA is TGTGCCAGCAGCGTAGGTTCTAGCGGGAGATACGAGCAGTACTTC.

The genes are TRBV29-1 and TRBJ1-1, with D perhaps matching TRBD1 (5 bases). V lost 6 bases and J lost 5, with 13 bases in between. This CDR3 spans 12 amino acids. CDR1 and CDR2 from the germline V gene are SQVTM and ANQGSEA. The CDR3 region has the DNA TGCAGCGTCCCACATGGGGGAACTGAAGCTTTCTTT. Protein product: CSVPHGGTEAFF. The full variable domain, its missing parts supplied by reference TRBV29-1 and TRBJ1-1, is SAVISQKPSRDICQRGTSLTIQCQVDSQVTMMFWYRQQPGQSLTLIATANQGSEATYESGFVIDKFPISRPNLTFSTLTVSNMSPEDSSIYLCSVPHGGTEAFFGQGTRLTVV.

The V gene is TRBV7-3, the J gene TRBJ2-1, with D unclear. Per germline, CDR1 SGHTA and CDR2 FQGTGA. V was pared by 5 bases and J by 5 bases, with 4 bases between. The CDR3 has 11 amino acids. This chain's CDR3 is CASSANNEQFF. CDR3 DNA sequence: TGTGCCAGCAGCGCCAACAATGAGCAGTTCTTC. Drawing the rest from reference TRBV7-3 and TRBJ2-1, the complete variable domain is GAGVSQTPSNKVTEKGKYVELRCDPISGHTALYWYRQSLGQGPEFLIYFQGTGAADDSGLPNDRFFAVRPEGSVSTLKIQRTERGDSAVYLCASSANNEQFFGPGTRLTVL.

This clonotype was counted between two and nine times. The V gene is TRBV9, the J gene TRBJ2-5, with D unresolved. This CDR3 is 13 amino acids long. Trimming shortened V by 6 bases and J by 7 bases, and 16 bases separated the two germline ends. The germline CDR1 and CDR2 sequences are SGDLS and YYNGEE. CDR3 in DNA: TGTGCCAGCACCAAAGCCCTAACCGGGACCCAGTACTTC. Its protein product is CASTKALTGTQYF.

At least ten counts were recorded for this clonotype. V and J are TRBV29-1 and TRBJ2-7; 9 bases match TRBD1. Germline CDR1 is SQVTM and CDR2 is ANQGSEA. J gave up 8 bases and V 6 bases, and 11 bases lay outside the gene matches. CDR3 length: 13 amino acids. The CDR3 nucleotides read TGCAGCGTCGCCCCCGGACAGGGGAGTCAGCAGTACTTC. Encoded protein: CSVAPGQGSQQYF.

This clonotype came up a few times. This chain connects TRBV5-6 to TRBJ2-1, with 8 bases lining up with TRBD2. Germline values: CDR1 SGHDT, CDR2 YYEEEE. V trimming: 1 base; J trimming: 7 bases; junction bases outside the gene matches: 10. The CDR3 extends over 16 amino acids. The DNA for the CDR3 is TGTGCCAGCAGCTTGCCCGCTAGCGGGCATGGGAATGAGCAGTTCTTC. It is translated as CASSLPASGHGNEQFF.

CDR3 loop: CASSLVTHEQYF. In DNA form, the CDR3 reads TGTGCCAGCAGCTTGGTAACGCACGAGCAGTACTTC. This chain uses TRBV5-5 with TRBJ2-7, with no clear D. V lost 0 bases and J 5 bases, leaving 6 bases between the germline ends. The germline gives CDR1 SGHKS, CDR2 YYEKEE (reference sequence). CDR3 size: 12 residues.

Sample share makes this clonotype medium-sized. DNA of the CDR3: TGTGCCAGTAGGAGTGCTGGGCCCTACACTGAAGCTTTCTTT. This sequence encodes CASRSAGPYTEAFF. The chain employs TRBV19 and TRBJ1-1; D remains ambiguous. CDR3 size: 14 residues. CDR1 and CDR2 (germline): LNHDA, SQIVND (reference sequence). V lost 6 bases and J 3 bases, leaving 14 bases between the germline ends. Full variable domain (outside the CDR3, taken from reference TRBV19 and TRBJ1-1): DGGITQSPKYLFRKEGQNVTLSCEQNLNHDAMYWYRQDPGQGLRLIYYSQIVNDFQKGDIAEGYSVSREKKESFPLTVTSAQKNPTAFYLCASRSAGPYTEAFFGQGTRLTVV.

The V call is TRBV29-1, the J call TRBJ1-4; no clear D. The ends were cut back, 6 bases at V and 1 base at J, with 9 bases in the middle. The CDR3 sequence is 13 residues long. CDR1 SQVTM and CDR2 ANQGSEA come from the germline V gene. The DNA for the CDR3 is TGCAGCGTGCTACAGAAAACTAATGAAAAACTGTTTTTT. Amino acid sequence: CSVLQKTNEKLFF.

The chain has TRBV6-5 and TRBJ1-1; possibly TRBD1 for D (5 bases). This CDR3 has 14 amino acids. Germline V gene data show CDR1 as MNHEY and CDR2 as SVGAGI. The V end was cut by 4 bases, the J end by 1 base, with 10 bases between. The CDR3 nucleotides are TGTGCCAGCAGTTTCAGGGCCTCGAACACTGAAGCTTTCTTT. It specifies CASSFRASNTEAFF.

This clonotype was seen ten or more times. This chain joins TRBV6-2 or TRBV6-3 and TRBJ2-2; D is unclear. V lost 4 bases to trimming and J lost 1 base, with 7 bases between them. This CDR3 is 14 amino acids long. CDR1 and CDR2 (germline): MNHEY, SVGEGT. The CDR3 coding sequence is TGTGCCAGCAGTTTTGCGGAGAACACCGGGGAGCTGTTTTTT. Protein sequence: CASSFAENTGELFF.